This T cell receptor delta chain is from a study of Vδ1+ human thymocytes. This clone was found a few times. Its antigen is not known. General study points: Donors shared many TRG clonotypes but few TRD clonotypes. Thymic delta-chain repertoires held roughly 20% Vdelta2 sequences and few Vdelta3, despite high sort purity. Thymic TRG and TRD repertoires appeared highly polyclonal, with Gaussian CDR3 length distributions.

The sorted cells were CD3+ Vdelta1+ Vdelta2- thymocytes from alphabeta-depleted thymus. Sorted Vdelta1+ thymocytes were 98% to 99.6% pure. Extracted RNA was reverse transcribed into cDNA. CDR3 amplicons came from multiplex PCR with pooled V-gene forward and constant-region reverse primers. TCRdb repeated clone calling on the multiplex PCR reads with CATT. The sample has 80,000 or so delta-chain clones; around 34% are singletons. The CDR3 is 19 amino acids. Germline assignment: CDR1 TSWWSYY and CDR2 QGS. V gave up 0 bases and J gave up 1 base; unmatched junction bases: 12. The chain joins TRDV1 to TRDJ1; 9 bases match TRDD3. The sample comprised Vdelta1+ gamma-delta thymocytes from the thymus. Described subset: FACS-sorted CD3+ TCRalphabeta- TCRVdelta1+ TCRVdelta2- thymocytes. The origin of this receptor is a boy younger than two who had congenital heart surgery. CDR3 DNA: TGTGCTCTTGGGGAACTTCTTCAACCGATCTGGGGGATCACCGATAAACTCATCTTT. Its translation: CALGELLQPIWGITDKLIF.